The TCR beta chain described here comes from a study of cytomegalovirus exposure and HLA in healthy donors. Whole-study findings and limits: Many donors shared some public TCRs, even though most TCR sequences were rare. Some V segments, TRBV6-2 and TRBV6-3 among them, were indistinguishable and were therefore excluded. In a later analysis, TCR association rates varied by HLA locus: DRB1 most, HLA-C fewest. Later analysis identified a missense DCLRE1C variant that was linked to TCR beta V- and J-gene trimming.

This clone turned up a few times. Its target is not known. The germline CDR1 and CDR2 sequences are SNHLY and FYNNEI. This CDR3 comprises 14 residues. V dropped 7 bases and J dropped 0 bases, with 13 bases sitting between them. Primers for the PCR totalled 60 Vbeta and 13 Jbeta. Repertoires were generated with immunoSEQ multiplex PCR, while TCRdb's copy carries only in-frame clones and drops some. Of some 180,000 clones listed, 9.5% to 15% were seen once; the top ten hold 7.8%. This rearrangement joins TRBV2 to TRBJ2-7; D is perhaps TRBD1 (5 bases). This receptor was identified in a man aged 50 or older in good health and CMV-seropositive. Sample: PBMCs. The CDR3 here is CASNGKGASYEQYF. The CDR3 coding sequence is TGTGCCAGCAATGGTAAAGGGGCCTCCTACGAGCAGTACTTC.